This T cell receptor (beta chain) was documented in a study of tumor-infiltrating lymphocytes in primary liver carcinoma. Study-level background: The patients had histopathologically diagnosed primary liver carcinoma, and their disease was treated by surgical resection. The study reported T1-T3 N0M0 tumors spanning 4.2 to 10 cm.

With respect to this clonotype: Antigen specificity is unknown.

Using a constant-region primer together with ProtoScript II reverse transcriptase, TCR beta cDNA was made from around 500 ng of total RNA. Researchers made the TCR beta libraries by running three nested multiplex PCR rounds with slightly modified ARM-PCR. Use of TRBV1-TRBV30 forward primers with a C-beta reverse primer characterized the first two PCR rounds, which lasted around 10 cycles each. TCRdb processed the multiplex PCR reads anew with MiXCR; each CDR3 protein has one entry. The table includes 150,000 to 200,000 distinct CDR3 sequences, 50% to 75% detected once. Out of unsorted whole blood came the blood RNA, and germline DNA was extracted as well. From germline, CDR1 is SGHRS and CDR2 YFSETQ. CDR3 length: 17 amino acids. The ends lost 3 bases at V and 2 bases at J; junction bases unmatched: 10. Study outcomes and limitations: Tumor region pairs outstripped tumor-adjacent and tumor-blood pairs in overlap.

The TCR comes from a man aged 40-49 years with primary liver carcinoma and hepatitis B virus infection. The chain couples TRBV5-1 to TRBJ2-5, with 10 bases lining up with TRBD2. The sample consisted of peripheral blood. The CDR3 sequence is CASSSGLAGDWQETQYF. The CDR3 DNA reads as TGCGCCAGCAGCTCGGGTCTAGCGGGAGATTGGCAAGAGACCCAGTACTTC.